The source of this T cell receptor beta chain is a study of blood T cell repertoires in COVID-19. The wider study: There were acute and convalescent COVID-19 samples, and they came from the United States, Italy and Spain. Sample material is recorded as cDNA or gDNA derived from T cells, B-cell-depleted T cells, or PBMCs.

Germline values: CDR1 MNHEY, CDR2 SMNVEV (reference sequence). V lost 0 bases and J 10 bases, leaving 9 bases between the germline ends. The CDR3 has 12 amino acids. Profiling relied on immunoSEQ multiplex PCR, and the TCRdb table lists in-frame clones only, not all of them. The profile shows a few hundred thousand clones, around 87% of them singletons. The genes are TRBV27 and TRBJ2-5; TRBD2 might be the D (5 bases). The sample was peripheral blood. This receptor was taken from a woman in her 50s with acute or convalescent COVID-19. The CDR3 nucleotides read TGTGCCAGCAGTTTATCGGGGAGAGACCAGTACTTC. Translated, it gives CASSLSGRDQYF.